One and the same sample provided the 31 T cell receptor beta chains below, sequenced in a study of T cell responses to AZD1222 COVID-19 vaccine. The assay was immunoSEQ multiplex PCR, and TCRdb's table has in-frame clones only and misses some. The sample lists 130,000 or so clones, around 87% seen once, with 2.5% to 4% in the top ten. Sequencing used peripheral blood, obtained on day 0 of AZD1222 vaccination. Receptor source: an adult in good health.

The chain employs TRBV24-1 and TRBJ1-5; TRBD1 matches 9 bases. The J segment lost 5 bases and the V segment lost 4 bases, leaving 5 bases of the junction unmatched. CDR3 length equals 15 residues. The V gene's germline CDR1 is KGHDR and CDR2 SFDVKD. Written as DNA, the CDR3 is TGTGCCACCAGTGAACCGACAGGGGGGGATCAGCCCCAGCATTTT. It encodes CATSEPTGGDQPQHF.

The J gene is TRBJ1-1, the V gene TRBV4-3, with 7 positions matching TRBD1. With V trimmed by 1 base and J by 2 bases, 10 bases remained unmatched. Germline loops: CDR1 LGHNA, CDR2 YSLEER. The CDR3 has 17 residues. This CDR3 reads CASSQVIMTGQNTEAFF. For the CDR3, the DNA is TGCGCCAGCAGCCAAGTCATCATGACAGGGCAAAACACTGAAGCTTTCTTT.

The V call is TRBV30, the J call TRBJ1-2; D is unclear. Germline V gene lookup returns CDR1 GTSNPN and CDR2 SVGIG (reference sequence). The CDR3 spans 12 residues. Trimming removed 3 bases from V and 4 bases from J, with 9 bases in between. The DNA of the CDR3 is TGTGCCTGGAGCGGACTCTCCTATGGCTACACCTTC. Translated, it gives CAWSGLSYGYTF.

This chain links TRBV28 with TRBJ1-6; no clear D gene. This CDR3 spans 15 amino acids. Germline assignment: CDR1 MDHEN and CDR2 SYDVKM. With 1 base removed from V and 9 bases from J, the gap between germline ends came to 13 bases. The CDR3 bases are TGTGCCAGCAGTTTATCCGACTCTACAAGTTCACCCCTCCACTTT. Encoded protein: CASSLSDSTSSPLHF.

In its sample, this clone ranks as large. V gene TRBV9 combines with J gene TRBJ1-5; D is ambiguous. CDR1 and CDR2 (germline): SGDLS, YYNGEE. The length of the CDR3 is 15 residues. V lost 0 bases and J lost 5, with 12 bases in between. CDR3 protein: CASSVEGLSDQPQHF. CDR3 DNA sequence: TGTGCCAGCAGCGTAGAAGGGTTGTCGGATCAGCCCCAGCATTTT.

V and J are TRBV7-9 and TRBJ2-7; tentative D call: TRBD2 (6 bases). CDR1 and CDR2 from the germline V gene are SEHNR and FQNEAQ (reference sequence). CDR3 length equals 14 residues. The V end lost 3 bases, the J end lost 2 bases, and 11 bases lay between the germline ends. CDR3 sequence reads: CASSFGLATYEQYF. The DNA of the CDR3 is TGTGCCAGCAGCTTTGGCCTAGCGACCTACGAGCAGTACTTC.

CDR3 sequence reads: CGLRLNTEAFF. The CDR3 DNA reads TGTGGCCTTCGGTTGAACACTGAAGCTTTCTTT. The chain recombines TRBV2 with TRBJ1-1; D ambiguous. Looked up from germline, CDR1 is SNHLY and CDR2 is FYNNEI. The CDR3 spans 11 residues.

The V and J genes are TRBV7-9 and TRBJ2-5, with TRBD1 as a possible D gene (5 bases). CDR3 size: 15 residues. Germline V CDR1 and CDR2: SEHNR, FQNEAQ (reference sequence). V dropped 2 bases and J dropped 2 bases, with 12 bases sitting between them. The CDR3 spells CASSLQGTEQETQYF. CDR3 nucleotide sequence: TGTGCCAGCAGCTTACAGGGTACGGAGCAAGAGACCCAGTACTTC.

V and J are TRBV9 and TRBJ2-7; 7 bases fit TRBD2. The CDR3 has 15 residues. Germline lookup yields CDR1 SGDLS and CDR2 YYNGEE. V lost 0 bases and J lost 0; bases outside the gene matches: 3. Here the CDR3 DNA reads TGTGCCAGCAGCGTAGAAGCGGGGCACTCCTACGAGCAGTACTTC. Protein: CASSVEAGHSYEQYF.

The CDR3 loop reads CASSLSRTSGILDTQYF. In nucleotides, the CDR3 is TGTGCCAGCAGTTTATCCCGGACTAGCGGGATCTTAGATACGCAGTATTTT. The rearrangement uses TRBV27 and TRBJ2-3; 12 bases map to TRBD2. Germline loops: CDR1 MNHEY, CDR2 SMNVEV (reference sequence). The CDR3 length is 17 residues. J was trimmed by 5 bases and V by 0 bases; bases with no gene match: 6.

The chain couples TRBV10-3 to TRBJ2-3; tentative D call: TRBD2 (6 bases). Germline assignment: CDR1 ENHRY and CDR2 SYGVKD. The CDR3 extends over 16 amino acids. V gave up 2 bases and J gave up 0 bases, with 12 bases separating them. DNA of the CDR3: TGTGCCATCAGTGAGGGCGGGCGGGGAAGCACAGATACGCAGTATTTT. Translating gives CAISEGGRGSTDTQYF.

The rearrangement uses TRBV5-1 and TRBJ1-2; D possibly corresponds to TRBD1 (5 bases). Trimming cost V 1 base and J 3 bases, with 19 bases left between them. CDR3 length equals 17 residues. Germline-derived CDR1 and CDR2 are SGHRS and YFSETQ. DNA of the CDR3: TGCGCCAGCAGCTTGCGACCGGGGGTCTTTGAGGACTATGGCTACACCTTC. Encoded protein: CASSLRPGVFEDYGYTF.

The chain carries TRBV10-3 and TRBJ2-7; D is uncertain. CDR3 size: 14 residues. From germline, CDR1 is ENHRY and CDR2 SYGVKD. V lost 7 bases to trimming and J lost 6 bases, with 19 bases between them. The CDR3 nucleotides are TGTGCCATCACTCCCGGGTCCCCTTCCCCCGAGCAGTACTTC. Its protein product is CAITPGSPSPEQYF.

The V and J genes are TRBV6-5 and TRBJ1-4, with TRBD1 identical over 7 bases. With V trimmed by 5 bases and J by 3 bases, 6 bases remained unmatched. CDR1 is MNHEY and CDR2 is SVGAGI in the germline V gene. This CDR3 comprises 15 residues. Here the CDR3 DNA reads TGTGCCAGCAGTACAGGGGAGCCTGCTAATGAAAAACTGTTTTTT. It translates to CASSTGEPANEKLFF.

This clone is a singleton in its sample. The chain employs TRBV3-1 (or the pseudogene TRBV3-2) and TRBJ1-2; 9 nucleotides match TRBD1. Germline CDR1 LGHDT, CDR2 YNNKEL (reference sequence). The CDR3 runs to 13 residues. With V trimmed by 6 bases and J by 9 bases, 8 bases remained unmatched. This CDR3 reads CASSRDRVDRYTF. DNA for the CDR3: TGTGCCAGCAGTCGGGACAGGGTAGATCGCTACACCTTC.

The V and J genes are TRBV6-5 and TRBJ1-2; TRBD1 matches 7 bases. Germline CDR1 and CDR2: MNHEY and SVGAGI. The CDR3 is 13 residues long. J lost 4 bases, V lost 2 bases, and 1 base had no gene match. CDR3 region: CASSYDRAYGYTF. In nucleotides, the CDR3 is TGTGCCAGCAGTTACGACAGGGCCTATGGCTACACCTTC.

This chain joins TRBV29-1 and TRBJ1-2; D unresolved. V lost 1 base, J lost 8 bases, and 8 bases lay in between. The CDR3 has 11 amino acids. Germline assignment: CDR1 SQVTM and CDR2 ANQGSEA. The CDR3 here is CSVEGAMGYTF. The CDR3 DNA follows: TGCAGCGTTGAAGGAGCTATGGGCTACACCTTC.

V is TRBV29-1 and J is TRBJ1-2; D is possibly TRBD1 (5 bases). The V end lost 4 bases, the J end lost 6 bases, and 12 bases lay between the germline ends. This CDR3 is 12 amino acids long. From germline, CDR1 is SQVTM and CDR2 ANQGSEA. DNA of the CDR3: TGCAGCGTTGTCGCAGGGCATCATGGCTACACCTTC. Translating gives CSVVAGHHGYTF.

This clone was picked up one time. The V gene is TRBV24-1, the J gene TRBJ1-2; D ambiguous. The V end lost 3 bases, the J end lost 0 bases, and 7 bases lay between the germline ends. The CDR3 is 14 amino acids. CDR1 KGHDR and CDR2 SFDVKD come from the germline V gene. The CDR3 loop is CATSDPGSNYGYTF. The CDR3 nucleotides read TGTGCCACCAGTGATCCAGGTTCTAACTATGGCTACACCTTC.

The V gene is TRBV7-2, the J gene TRBJ1-6; possibly TRBD1 for D (5 bases). Trimming shortened V by 5 bases and J by 7 bases, and 15 bases separated the two germline ends. Germline CDR1 SGHTA, CDR2 FQGNSA. The CDR3 spans 15 residues. CDR3 protein: CASSLLQVRNSPLHF. The CDR3 DNA reads as TGTGCCAGCAGCCTCCTACAGGTCCGAAATTCACCCCTCCACTTT.

CDR3 sequence (DNA): TGTGCCAGTCGGTACAGGGGAACGGACACTGAAGCTTTCTTT. It translates to CASRYRGTDTEAFF. This rearrangement joins TRBV28 to TRBJ1-1; 7 bases map to TRBD1. Trimming took 9 bases from V and 3 from J; bases not matched to a gene: 10. This CDR3 is 14 amino acids long. CDR1 and CDR2 (germline): MDHEN, SYDVKM.

V usage is TRBV7-2 and J usage is TRBJ2-4; TRBD1 might be the D (5 bases). The CDR3 is made up of 16 amino acids. Germline loops: CDR1 SGHTA, CDR2 FQGNSA. V was trimmed by 5 bases and J by 0 bases, leaving 14 bases between them. The chain's CDR3 is CASSNHTGLAKNIQYF. The DNA of the CDR3 is TGTGCCAGCAGCAACCATACAGGCCTAGCCAAAAACATTCAGTACTTC.

This clone was counted a single time. This sequence joins TRBV14 and TRBJ1-6, with a tentative D call TRBD1 (5 bases). Trimming removed 4 bases from V and 7 bases from J, with 17 bases in between. Germline CDR1 is SGHDN and CDR2 is FVKESK. The CDR3 covers 16 residues. The CDR3 loop reads CASSPAGGRLNSPLHF. CDR3 in DNA: TGTGCCAGCAGCCCTGCCGGGGGAAGGTTAAATTCACCCCTCCACTTT.

The chain uses TRBV19 and TRBJ1-2; TRBD1 matches 7 bases. Losses at the gene ends were 3 bases for V and 0 bases for J; bases not matched to a gene: 4. This CDR3 has 15 amino acids. Germline V lookup: CDR1 LNHDA, CDR2 SQIVND (reference sequence). CDR3 bases: TGTGCCAGTAGTATTTCAGGACAGGCTAACTATGGCTACACCTTC. As protein: CASSISGQANYGYTF.

V usage is TRBV30 and J usage is TRBJ2-1; possibly TRBD2 for D (5 bases). The CDR3 has 17 amino acids. Germline V gene data show CDR1 as GTSNPN and CDR2 as SVGIG (reference sequence). Trimming removed 2 bases at V and 3 bases at J, with 20 bases between. CDR3 coding DNA: TGTGCCTGGAGTTCCGGGGTTCCCGTATCGAACTACAATGAGCAGTTCTTC. This sequence encodes CAWSSGVPVSNYNEQFF.

The chain joins TRBV5-4 to TRBJ2-7, with 10 bases lining up with TRBD1. The germline V gene encodes CDR1 SGHNT and CDR2 YYREEE (reference sequence). The CDR3 totals 18 residues. V lost 4 bases to trimming and J lost 3 bases; unmatched junction nucleotides: 16. CDR3 bases: TGTGCCAGCAGCGAAGGCTTGGACAGGGGGGCACTGGACTACGAGCAGTACTTC. Translated, it gives CASSEGLDRGALDYEQYF.

The genes are TRBV10-2 and TRBJ2-1; 8 nucleotides match TRBD2. J was trimmed by 5 bases and V by 8 bases; bases with no gene match: 2. The CDR3 contains 12 residues. Germline loops: CDR1 WSHSY, CDR2 SAAADI. The CDR3: CASSGGNNEQFF. The DNA for the CDR3 is TGCGCCAGCTCGGGGGGGAACAATGAGCAGTTCTTC.

The rearrangement links TRBV10-3 to TRBJ1-1; the D is unclear. The V gene's germline CDR1 is ENHRY and CDR2 SYGVKD. The CDR3 sequence is 12 residues long. V lost 0 bases and J lost 3, with 2 bases in between. Here the CDR3 reads CAISESHTEAFF. CDR3 sequence (DNA): TGTGCCATCAGTGAGTCGCACACTGAAGCTTTCTTT.

This chain uses TRBV7-6 with TRBJ2-3; 14 bases align to TRBD2. V lost 5 bases to trimming and J lost 2 bases; unmatched junction nucleotides: 6. The length of the CDR3 is 17 residues. The germline gives CDR1 SGHVS, CDR2 FNYEAQ. CDR3 nucleotide sequence: TGTGCCAGCAGCCCCCGACTAGCGGGGGGGCCCACAGATACGCAGTATTTT. Residues: CASSPRLAGGPTDTQYF.

V and J are TRBV7-2 and TRBJ2-3; 9 bases fit TRBD2. Germline V gene data show CDR1 as SGHTA and CDR2 as FQGNSA. There are 17 residues in the CDR3. Unmatched junction bases numbered 12, after V lost 2 bases and J lost 6 bases. As DNA, the CDR3 is TGTGCCAGCAGCTTAACCCTAGCGGGGAGCGGGGAGGATACGCAGTATTTT. It codes for CASSLTLAGSGEDTQYF.

The chain uses TRBV12-1 and TRBJ1-6. TRBV12-1 is termed a pseudogene. There are 19 residues in the CDR3. CDR3 coding DNA: TGTGCCAGCAGCCCCCCAAGCCCCACCGACCCCCAAGAGGATTCACCCCTCCACTTT. Amino acids: CASSPPSPTDPQEDSPLHF.